One sample yielded the 15 T cell receptor beta chains listed below, sequenced in a study of shared clonotypes between healthy human individuals. Profiling relied on immunoSEQ multiplex PCR, and the TCRdb table lists in-frame clones only, not all of them. The top ten hold around 1.8% of the sample, which has about 710,000 clones, roughly 72% seen once. The source material was memory CD4+ T cells sorted from blood. The sample's subset: CD45RA-negative fraction. These TCRs come from a woman in her twenties or thirties in good health.

This clone has at least ten counts. The genes are TRBV6-1 and TRBJ1-4; unclear D gene. V was cut by 4 bases and J by 8 bases, with 17 bases left in between. CDR3 length: 15 amino acids. Germline V gene lookup returns CDR1 MNHNS and CDR2 SASEGT. CDR3 DNA sequence: TGTGCCAGCAGTGTGGTTTTTGGAGTGGGAGAAAAACTGTTTTTT. Translating gives CASSVVFGVGEKLFF.

CDR3 coding DNA: TGTGCCAGCTTTAGTAGGGGCTATGGCTACACCTTC. It specifies CASFSRGYGYTF. The chain is built from TRBV6-5 and TRBJ1-2; tentative D call: TRBD1 (5 bases). The germline CDR1 and CDR2 sequences are MNHEY and SVGAGI. The CDR3 has 12 amino acids. V lost 8 bases and J lost 4, with 11 bases in between.

This clone was seen a handful of times. The chain uses TRBV9 and TRBJ2-1, with D possibly being TRBD1 or TRBD2 (6 bases each). Trimming shortened V by 4 bases and J by 9 bases, and 14 bases separated the two germline ends. The germline gives CDR1 SGDLS, CDR2 YYNGEE. The CDR3 has 13 amino acids. The CDR3 coding sequence is TGTGCCAGCAGCTTGACTAGGGGGAGTGAGCAGTTCTTC. This translates into CASSLTRGSEQFF.

The rearrangement uses TRBV6-5 and TRBJ1-1; the match to TRBD1 covers 8 bases. The germline CDR1 and CDR2 sequences are MNHEY and SVGAGI. This CDR3 region has 12 residues. After removal of 9 bases from V and 5 bases from J, the junction contained 5 bases not matched to a gene. The CDR3 loop reads CASWTGLTEAFF. In DNA, the CDR3 is TGTGCCAGTTGGACAGGGCTAACTGAAGCTTTCTTT.

The gene calls are TRBV7-3 and TRBJ2-3; perhaps TRBD1 as D (5 bases). Between the trimmed V and J ends, which lost 5 bases and 5 bases, there was a span of 8 bases. This CDR3 spans 12 amino acids. CDR1 is SGHTA, CDR2 FQGTGA, per germline. The CDR3 spells CASSPQGDTQYF. Here the CDR3 DNA reads TGTGCCAGCAGCCCCCAGGGAGATACGCAGTATTTT.

This clone has just one count. The chain recombines TRBV6-5 with TRBJ1-2; TRBD1 might be the D (5 bases). V lost 8 bases, J lost 4 bases, and 17 bases lay in between. The germline V gene encodes CDR1 MNHEY and CDR2 SVGAGI. The CDR3 is made up of 14 amino acids. CDR3: CASQSPRVGYGYTF. The CDR3 nucleotides are TGTGCCAGCCAAAGCCCCAGGGTGGGCTATGGCTACACCTTC.

This clone was counted a single time. The rearrangement links TRBV4-1 to TRBJ2-2; the D is unclear. V lost 1 base to trimming and J lost 1 base, with 10 bases between them. The CDR3 is made up of 16 amino acids. Germline V gene sequence: CDR1 MGHRA, CDR2 YSYEKL. CDR3 sequence reads: CASSQVGIRNTGELFF. CDR3 in DNA: TGCGCCAGCAGCCAAGTGGGAATCAGGAACACCGGGGAGCTGTTTTTT.

The chain combines TRBV28 with TRBJ2-7; tentatively, D is TRBD1 (6 bases). Germline V gene lookup returns CDR1 MDHEN and CDR2 SYDVKM. With 5 bases removed from V and 2 bases from J, the gap between germline ends came to 22 bases. CDR3 length equals 17 residues. The CDR3 here is CASSNIGGVGATYEQYF. The CDR3 nucleotides are TGTGCCAGCAGTAATATTGGGGGCGTCGGGGCCACCTACGAGCAGTACTTC.

This sequence joins TRBV7-9 and TRBJ2-5, with TRBD1 as a possible D gene (6 bases). CDR3 length equals 16 residues. Germline lookup yields CDR1 SEHNR and CDR2 FQNEAQ (reference sequence). Between the trimmed V and J ends, which lost 1 base and 2 bases, there was a span of 14 bases. The chain's CDR3 is CASSLVSTGSQETQYF. The DNA of the CDR3 is TGTGCCAGCAGCTTAGTGTCCACAGGGAGTCAAGAGACCCAGTACTTC.

The chain uses TRBV7-2 and TRBJ2-5; D gene ambiguous. The V gene's germline CDR1 is SGHTA and CDR2 FQGNSA. CDR3 length equals 16 residues. V lost 0 bases and J lost 2, with 13 bases in between. This chain's CDR3 is CASSLARSNLQETQYF. Here the CDR3 DNA reads TGTGCCAGCAGCTTAGCTCGCAGTAACTTACAAGAGACCCAGTACTTC.

In this sample, this clone turned up a few times. V usage is TRBV28 and J usage is TRBJ1-2; TRBD1 matches at 9 bases. This CDR3 has 15 residues. V dropped 4 bases and J dropped 4; count of bases not matched to a gene: 7. Germline values: CDR1 MDHEN, CDR2 SYDVKM. This chain's CDR3 is CASSYRDREFYGYTF. Here the CDR3 DNA reads TGTGCCAGCAGTTACCGGGACAGGGAATTCTATGGCTACACCTTC.

This clone showed up just once. The chain has TRBV7-9 and TRBJ2-4, with D maybe TRBD2 (6 bases). The CDR3 has 18 residues. V lost 1 base, J lost 0 bases, and 16 bases lay in between. Germline V gene sequence: CDR1 SEHNR, CDR2 FQNEAQ (reference sequence). CDR3 residues: CASSLGGGVRLAKNIQYF. CDR3 in DNA: TGTGCCAGCAGCTTAGGGGGCGGGGTCCGGCTAGCCAAAAACATTCAGTACTTC.

The chain joins TRBV28 to TRBJ2-2, with D possibly matching TRBD2 (5 bases). V was pared by 1 base and J by 6 bases, with 6 bases between. Per germline, CDR1 MDHEN and CDR2 SYDVKM. The CDR3 contains 13 residues. The CDR3 bases are TGTGCCAGCAGTTTATCCGGGGCCGGGGAGCTGTTTTTT. It encodes CASSLSGAGELFF.

The rearrangement joins TRBV10-2 to TRBJ2-7; 9 bases are shared with TRBD1. The germline gives CDR1 WSHSY, CDR2 SAAADI. The CDR3 consists of 14 residues. J gave up 5 bases and V 7 bases, and 9 bases lay outside the gene matches. CDR3 DNA sequence: TGCGCCAGCATCTCCGGACAGGGGTATCACGAGCAGTACTTC. Translating gives CASISGQGYHEQYF.

There are a few counts of this clone. The chain uses TRBV12-5 and TRBJ2-3; D unclear. The CDR3 totals 17 residues. The germline V and J ends were trimmed by 2 bases and 0 bases, with 15 bases remaining between them. Germline V CDR1 and CDR2: LGHNT, FRNRAP. Written as DNA, the CDR3 is TGTGCTAGTGGTTTGACACACACGACGACGAGCACAGATACGCAGTATTTT. This encodes CASGLTHTTTSTDTQYF.